This T cell receptor (beta chain) was observed in a study of shared clonotypes between healthy human individuals. Study context: Each donor contributed plates that comprised three CD4 naive, three CD4 memory, two CD8 naive and one CD8 memory.

Only in-frame clones appear in the TCRdb table, and some are missing; sequencing was by immunoSEQ multiplex PCR. In the table there are about 2,500,000 clones, approximately 94% of which are singletons. J lost 0 bases, V lost 5 bases, and 6 bases had no gene match. CDR3 size: 15 residues. In germline, CDR1 is SGHAT, CDR2 FQNNGV. The chain carries TRBV11-2 and TRBJ2-7; 8 positions agree with TRBD1. This sequence was found in a man younger than 30 in good health. The sequencing sample was made of naive CD4+ T cells sorted from blood. The subset is: CD45RA+ positively selected. The CDR3 sequence is CASSRGTGSSYEQYF. The CDR3 nucleotides are TGTGCCAGCAGCCGAGGGACAGGTTCCTCCTACGAGCAGTACTTC.